These T cell receptor beta chains were read from a single sample in a study of vaccination and CD4 T cells after COVID-19. Each CDR3 protein is one row after TCRdb ran MiXCR on the PCR reads. Here the sample spans 10,000 to 13,000 distinct CDR3 sequences, roughly a third being singletons. No antigens are known for them. The material sequenced was CD4+ T cells from blood, cultured in vitro. These receptors originate from a human donor who had recovered from COVID-19. Each CDR3 is given with its conserved first and last residue. The order of the fields is V gene, J gene, clone size, CDR3 protein. Only some rows state a clone size, as once, few, many or a class for expanded clones.

>TRBV20-1|TRBJ2-1|-
CSASGLDPEGEQFF
>TRBV6-1|TRBJ2-3|few
CASSGTGGTDTQYF
>TRBV6-2/TRBV6-3|TRBJ2-2|-
CASRQGSGELFF
>TRBV7-9|TRBJ2-2|once
CASSSEHSASDTGELFF
>TRBV20-1|TRBJ2-5|few
CSAPPSPSQETQYF
>TRBV28|TRBJ2-2|-
CAIKTGGENTGELFF
>TRBV7-2|TRBJ2-3|-
CASSSGGSTDTQYF
>TRBV20-1|TRBJ2-5|-
CSARADLGRETQYF
>TRBV7-2|TRBJ2-3|-
CASSLEFPPAQYF
>TRBV7-6|TRBJ2-5|few
CASSLRARQETQYF